The next 22 T cell receptor beta chains were all read from a single sample in a study of blood T cell repertoires in COVID-19. The repertoire was sequenced with immunoSEQ multiplex PCR; TCRdb's copy has only in-frame clones and lacks some. Of roughly 360,000 clones listed, around four fifths are singletons. Sequences were obtained from PBMCs or T cells enriched from blood (not recorded which). The receptors shown here come from a woman between 50 and 59 years old who had recovered from COVID-19.

The rearrangement links TRBV10-3 to TRBJ2-5; D may be TRBD2 (5 bases). CDR1 is ENHRY and CDR2 is SYGVKD in the germline V gene. CDR3 size: 19 residues. V dropped 0 bases and J dropped 5 bases, with 25 bases sitting between them. The CDR3 DNA reads TGTGCCATCAGTGAGTCGCGTCCTACCGCTCCCCGGGCGGGTGAGACCCAGTACTTC. Translated, it gives CAISESRPTAPRAGETQYF.

The chain uses TRBV6-6 and TRBJ2-6, with 10 bases that match TRBD1. V dropped 6 bases and J dropped 2; count of bases not matched to a gene: 4. CDR3 length: 16 amino acids. Looked up from germline, CDR1 is MNHNY and CDR2 is SVGAGI (reference sequence). The CDR3 nucleotides are TGTGCCAGCAGGATGACAGGGGGCGCTGGGGCCAACGTCCTGACTTTC. It translates to CASRMTGGAGANVLTF.

The chain uses TRBV12-3 or TRBV12-4 and TRBJ1-5, with D possibly matching TRBD1 (5 bases). CDR3 length: 13 residues. V dropped 2 bases and J dropped 9 bases, with 11 bases sitting between them. The CDR3 DNA sequence: TGTGCCAGCAGTTTAAAGACAGCCGGGCCCCAGCATTTT. It specifies CASSLKTAGPQHF.

This sequence joins TRBV29-1 and TRBJ2-3, with 9 bases fitting TRBD2. Germline-derived CDR1 and CDR2 are SQVTM and ANQGSEA. Trimming took 2 bases from V and 3 from J; bases not matched to a gene: 3. This CDR3 comprises 14 residues. The CDR3 nucleotides are TGCAGCGTTGAATCTAGCGGGAATACAGATACGCAGTATTTT. Protein product: CSVESSGNTDTQYF.

This chain joins TRBV5-1 and TRBJ2-7; D not certain. Germline V CDR1 and CDR2: SGHRS, YFSETQ. V lost 1 base and J lost 3, with 14 bases in between. This CDR3 region has 15 residues. The CDR3 region has the DNA TGCGCCAGCAGCTTGAGCCCCCGAACCTTCTACGAGCAGTACTTC. Encoded protein: CASSLSPRTFYEQYF.

As concerns this clone: Since a much larger clone is just one base distant, this may be a read error. V and J are TRBV4-3 and TRBJ1-2; tentative D call: TRBD1 (5 bases). The CDR3 length is 14 residues. Germline CDR1 is LGHNA and CDR2 is YSLEER. The V and J ends lost 0 bases and 3 bases respectively, with 8 bases between them. The CDR3 DNA reads TGCGCCAGCAGCCAAGATCGGGGGGACTATGGCTACACCTTC. Translation gives CASSQDRGDYGYTF.

This chain links TRBV2 with TRBJ1-4, with a weak D call TRBD1 (5 bases). This CDR3 has 16 amino acids. The germline V gene encodes CDR1 SNHLY and CDR2 FYNNEI. V lost 11 bases to trimming and J lost 0 bases, with 19 bases between them. CDR3 amino acids: CASTGLHAATNEKLFF. In DNA form, the CDR3 reads TGTGCCTCCACAGGTCTTCACGCCGCAACTAATGAAAAACTGTTTTTT.

In this sample, this clone turned up a few times. The gene calls are TRBV7-2 and TRBJ1-5, with a tentative D call TRBD1 (5 bases). Trimming took off 9 bases at V and 0 bases at J, with 6 bases between the two ends. From germline, CDR1 is SGHTA and CDR2 FQGNSA. There are 12 residues in the CDR3. CDR3 DNA sequence: TGTGCCAGTCAGGGTAGCAATCAGCCCCAGCATTTT. It codes for CASQGSNQPQHF. Using reference TRBV7-2 and TRBJ1-5 for the parts outside the CDR3, the full variable domain is GAGVSQSPSNKVTEKGKDVELRCDPISGHTALYWYRQSLGQGLEFLIYFQGNSAPDKSGLPSDRFSAERTGGSVSTLTIQRTQQEDSAVYLCASQGSNQPQHFGDGTRLSIL.

The chain uses TRBV9 and TRBJ2-1; D remains unclear. The germline V and J ends were trimmed by 4 bases and 1 base, with 9 bases remaining between them. Germline CDR1 SGDLS, CDR2 YYNGEE. The length of the CDR3 is 14 residues. Here the CDR3 reads CASSPDISYNEQFF. The CDR3 DNA is TGTGCCAGCAGCCCAGACATATCCTACAATGAGCAGTTCTTC.

The chain couples TRBV2 to TRBJ2-2, with D possibly being TRBD2 (6 bases). Trimming left V 5 bases short and J 3 bases short, with 13 bases between. The CDR3 contains 15 residues. Germline V gene sequence: CDR1 SNHLY, CDR2 FYNNEI. The CDR3 nucleotides read TGTGCCAGCAGTTCTGAGGGACTGCACACCGGGGAGCTGTTTTTT. This encodes CASSSEGLHTGELFF.

The chain combines TRBV6-1 with TRBJ1-2, with D possibly matching TRBD1 (6 bases). Germline lookup yields CDR1 MNHNS and CDR2 SASEGT. V was trimmed by 5 bases and J by 7 bases, leaving 14 bases between them. The CDR3 sequence is 13 residues long. The CDR3 sequence is CASSLVQGSGYTF. The CDR3 nucleotides read TGTGCCAGCAGTTTGGTACAGGGATCTGGCTACACCTTC.

The chain joins TRBV15 to TRBJ1-1; TRBD1 aligns across 7 bases. The CDR3 runs 14 residues. The trim removed 5 bases at V and 1 base at J, leaving 4 bases unmatched. CDR1 is LNHNV, CDR2 YYDKDF, per germline (reference sequence). In DNA, the CDR3 is TGTGCCACCAGCGGAAACAGGGGGAACACTGAAGCTTTCTTT. This translates into CATSGNRGNTEAFF. Based on the CDR3 plus reference TRBV15 and TRBJ1-1, the full variable domain is DAMVIQNPRYQVTQFGKPVTLSCSQTLNHNVMYWYQQKSSQAPKLLFHYYDKDFNNEADTPDNFQSRRPNTSFCFLDIRSPGLGDTAMYLCATSGNRGNTEAFFGQGTRLTVV.

This clone was seen a single time. The chain uses TRBV6-5 and TRBJ2-7, with D hard to call. The CDR3 contains 12 residues. The ends were cut back, 6 bases at V and 4 bases at J, with 10 bases in the middle. CDR1 and CDR2 (germline): MNHEY, SVGAGI. In nucleotides, the CDR3 is TGTGCCAGCAGCCCCGACAAATACGAGCAGTACTTC. Translated, it gives CASSPDKYEQYF.

The chain is built from TRBV30 and TRBJ1-2; D may be TRBD1 (5 bases). Per the germline V gene, CDR1 is GTSNPN and CDR2 is SVGIG (reference sequence). Trimming left V 3 bases short and J 4 bases short, with 9 bases between. CDR3 length: 12 amino acids. DNA of the CDR3: TGTGCCTGGAGAGGGGTGGGCTATGGCTACACCTTC. This gives the protein CAWRGVGYGYTF.

The V call is TRBV3-1 (or the pseudogene TRBV3-2), the J call TRBJ1-1, with 8 bases identical to TRBD1. The V segment lost 0 bases and the J segment 7 bases; nucleotides outside the gene matches: 1. The CDR3 totals 13 residues. Germline loops: CDR1 LGHDT, CDR2 YNNKEL (reference sequence). The CDR3 is CASSQDTGGEAFF. The CDR3 nucleotides are TGTGCCAGCAGCCAAGATACAGGGGGTGAAGCTTTCTTT.

This chain uses TRBV3-1 (or the pseudogene TRBV3-2) with TRBJ1-2; tentatively, D is TRBD1 (5 bases). This CDR3 comprises 13 residues. Germline loops: CDR1 LGHDT, CDR2 YNNKEL (reference sequence). V shed 1 base and J shed 4 bases, with 7 bases lying between them. In nucleotides, the CDR3 is TGTGCCAGCAGCCAAGCCAGGGTCTATGGCTACACCTTC. Protein: CASSQARVYGYTF.

The rearrangement joins TRBV10-1 to TRBJ1-2, with 8 bases lining up with TRBD1. The ends lost 7 bases at V and 3 bases at J; junction bases unmatched: 1. Germline CDR1 WNHNN, CDR2 SYGVQD (reference sequence). CDR3 length: 12 residues. Written as DNA, the CDR3 is TGCGCCAGCACAGGGGGCGACTATGGCTACACCTTC. Translating it yields CASTGGDYGYTF.

The chain combines TRBV6-5 with TRBJ1-1; TRBD1 matches 9 bases. Germline values: CDR1 MNHEY, CDR2 SVGAGI. This CDR3 contains 13 residues. Trimming took 6 bases from V and 7 from J; bases not matched to a gene: 6. The CDR3 region is CASSPGTGREAFF. CDR3 bases: TGTGCCAGCAGCCCCGGGACAGGGCGTGAAGCTTTCTTT.

This clone was picked up a small number of times. V usage is TRBV7-9 and J usage is TRBJ1-2; 9 bases fit TRBD1. CDR1 is SEHNR, CDR2 FQNEAQ, per germline (reference sequence). The CDR3 has 16 amino acids. V lost 2 bases, J lost 2 bases, and 6 bases stayed unmatched. The CDR3 DNA sequence: TGTGCCAGCAGCTTATCTCCCGGGACAGGGAACTATGGCTACACCTTC. Translation: CASSLSPGTGNYGYTF.

This chain uses TRBV4-3 with TRBJ2-7, with 9 bases fitting TRBD1. CDR3 size: 13 residues. CDR1 is LGHNA and CDR2 is YSLEER in the germline V gene. The V segment lost 3 bases and the J segment 6 bases; nucleotides outside the gene matches: 3. The DNA of the CDR3 is TGCGCCAGCAGCCAGGGACAGGGCTTCGAGCAGTACTTC. As protein: CASSQGQGFEQYF.

The chain carries TRBV7-2 and TRBJ1-6; TRBD1 is a possible D gene (5 bases). Trimming took off 5 bases at V and 8 bases at J, with 16 bases between the two ends. This CDR3 has 15 residues. Germline V gene sequence: CDR1 SGHTA, CDR2 FQGNSA. This CDR3 reads CASSPSQGPYSPLHF. CDR3 DNA sequence: TGTGCCAGCAGCCCTTCCCAGGGTCCTTATTCACCCCTCCACTTT.

The V gene is TRBV7-9, the J gene TRBJ2-7; D is possibly TRBD1 (5 bases). Between the trimmed V and J ends, which lost 0 bases and 6 bases, there was a span of 15 bases. Germline V gene sequence: CDR1 SEHNR, CDR2 FQNEAQ (reference sequence). The CDR3 consists of 15 residues. Written as DNA, the CDR3 is TGTGCCAGCAGCTTAGCTGAGACAGCACGAACCGAGCAGTACTTC. Its protein product is CASSLAETARTEQYF.